Following are 11 T cell receptor beta chains from one sample sequenced in a study of T cells in Graves' hyperthyroidism and ophthalmopathy. The investigators amplified TCR beta CDR3 regions from RNA transcripts. The HTBI set primed first-round TCR CDR3 RT-PCR. In TCRdb, the multiplex PCR reads were re-called with MiXCR into one record per CDR3 protein. The sample shows more than 300,000 distinct CDR3 sequences, about 15% of them seen only once. The sample comprised blood. These TCRs come from a woman aged 25-40 years with Graves' hyperthyroidism.

In this sample, this clonotype turned up many times. The CDR3 sequence is CASSHALDANTEAFF. The CDR3 DNA sequence: TGTGCCAGCAGCCATGCTTTGGACGCTAACACTGAAGCTTTCTTT. The chain employs TRBV3-1 and TRBJ1-1; D ambiguous. Germline CDR1 and CDR2: LGHDT and YNNKEL (reference sequence). The CDR3 spans 15 residues. V gave up 3 bases and J gave up 2 bases, with 13 bases separating them.

For the CDR3, the DNA is TGCAGTGCTGGATCCTCCACTAGCGAGTCCTACAATGAGCAGTTCTTC. This translates into CSAGSSTSESYNEQFF. V and J are TRBV20-1 and TRBJ2-1; 7 positions match TRBD2. Germline CDR1 DFQATT, CDR2 SNEGSKA (reference sequence). Trimming cost V 5 bases and J 1 base; bases outside gene matches: 11. The CDR3 length is 16 residues.

The chain combines TRBV2 with TRBJ2-1, with D unclear. The V end was cut by 5 bases, the J end by 0 bases, with 8 bases between. The CDR3 spans 14 residues. Germline V CDR1 and CDR2: SNHLY, FYNNEI. CDR3 region: CASSRADSYNEQFF. DNA for the CDR3: TGTGCCAGCAGTAGGGCGGACTCCTACAATGAGCAGTTCTTC.

This clonotype was found a few times. The rearrangement uses TRBV4-2 and TRBJ1-1; 9 positions agree with TRBD1. V lost 0 bases and J lost 3; bases outside the gene matches: 2. The CDR3 is 15 amino acids. Germline CDR1 LGHNA, CDR2 YNFKEQ. The CDR3 loop is CASSQERTGDTEAFF. The DNA for the CDR3 is TGTGCCAGCAGCCAAGAGCGGACAGGGGACACTGAAGCTTTCTTT.

This clonotype was found many times. The CDR3 loop is CASSLATTGGTEAFF. The CDR3 region has the DNA TGCGCCAGCAGCTTGGCGACAACTGGAGGCACTGAAGCTTTCTTT. The chain joins TRBV5-1 to TRBJ1-1, with unresolved D. Trimming pared 0 bases from V and 4 bases from J, leaving 13 bases between. CDR3 length: 15 amino acids. CDR1 and CDR2 (germline): SGHRS, YFSETQ.

At least ten counts were recorded for this clonotype. This chain joins TRBV4-1 and TRBJ2-1; TRBD2 matches 12 bases. Trimming at V came to 1 base and at J to 6 bases, leaving 7 bases not matched to a gene. The CDR3 covers 17 residues. Germline loops: CDR1 MGHRA, CDR2 YSYEKL. CDR3 DNA: TGCGCCAGCAGCCAAGCCAATCTAGCGGGAGGGATCAATGAGCAGTTCTTC. Translating gives CASSQANLAGGINEQFF.

This clonotype was counted many times. The chain couples TRBV5-8 to TRBJ1-1; 9 positions agree with TRBD1. The CDR3 loop spans 13 amino acids. Trimming removed 2 bases from V and 8 bases from J; junction bases left unmatched: 4. Germline loops: CDR1 SGHTS, CDR2 YDEGEE. CDR3 DNA: TGTGCCAGCAGCTTTACACAGGGGGCCGAAGCTTTCTTT. Residues: CASSFTQGAEAFF.

This clonotype was counted only a few times. This chain connects TRBV24-1 to TRBJ2-5; D gene unclear. Trimming left V 5 bases short and J 3 bases short, with 15 bases between. Germline values: CDR1 KGHDR, CDR2 SFDVKD. This CDR3 contains 15 residues. CDR3 sequence (DNA): TGTGCCACCAGTGCCCTGAGAGGATCCGAAGAGACCCAGTACTTC. Translating it yields CATSALRGSEETQYF.

This clonotype was seen at least ten times. The V gene is TRBV28, the J gene TRBJ1-1; maybe TRBD1 (5 bases). This CDR3 is built from 11 residues. Germline V gene data show CDR1 as MDHEN and CDR2 as SYDVKM. Trimming cost V 6 bases and J 8 bases, with 10 bases left between them. The CDR3 region has the DNA TGTGCCAGCAGACGGGGGTTAGAAGCTTTCTTT. The encoded protein is CASRRGLEAFF.

The table lists this clonotype with many counts. This chain joins TRBV12-3 or TRBV12-4 and TRBJ2-1; 9 nucleotides agree with TRBD1. V gave up 3 bases and J gave up 2 bases; unmatched junction bases: 11. The CDR3 sequence is 18 residues long. The CDR3 here is CASSFPRGTGRAYNEQFF. The CDR3 DNA reads as TGTGCCAGCAGTTTTCCTAGAGGGACAGGGCGGGCCTACAATGAGCAGTTCTTC.

This clonotype was seen many times. The CDR3 DNA is TGTGCCAGCTCAGCGGACAGGGGGCCCTACGAGCAGTACTTC. It specifies CASSADRGPYEQYF. The chain links TRBV18 to TRBJ2-7, with 11 bases fitting TRBD1. This CDR3 has 14 residues. The germline V gene has CDR1 KGHSH and CDR2 LQKENI. The ends lost 5 bases at V and 2 bases at J; junction bases unmatched: 2.